These 23 T cell receptor beta chains were sequenced from one sample in a study of regulatory T cells in long-lasting Graves disease. Sample time point: newly diagnosed GD, antithyroid drugs for less than 3 months. The authors made the TCR library using RNA they extracted from PBMCs. Construction of TCR beta libraries relied on iRepertoire HTBI primers and on Arm-PCR targeting CDR3 regions. MiXCR, run by TCRdb on the multiplex PCR reads, gives a single entry per CDR3 protein. The sample holds approximately 250,000 distinct CDR3 sequences, approximately 16% seen once. Source: peripheral blood mononuclear cells (PBMCs), taken at new diagnosis, from a patient treated with antithyroid drugs. These receptors came from a female donor with Graves disease.

This clonotype was seen more than once but under ten times. This sequence joins TRBV4-2 and TRBJ2-1, with 9 nucleotides matching TRBD2. V was pared by 1 base and J by 8 bases, with 9 bases of the junction left unmatched. The germline CDR1 and CDR2 sequences are LGHNA and YNFKEQ. The CDR3 covers 16 residues. The CDR3 here is CASSQAAGGPTDEQFF. The DNA for the CDR3 is TGTGCCAGCAGCCAAGCTGCGGGAGGGCCGACGGATGAGCAGTTCTTC.

This clonotype has at least ten counts. The chain links TRBV6-1 to TRBJ2-5; the D is unclear. The length of the CDR3 is 13 residues. The germline V gene has CDR1 MNHNS and CDR2 SASEGT. V was cut by 7 bases and J by 5 bases, with 14 bases left in between. CDR3 protein: CASTLLTRETQYF. In DNA, the CDR3 is TGTGCCAGCACCCTACTAACGCGGGAGACCCAGTACTTC.

This clonotype came up many times. The chain carries TRBV28 and TRBJ1-2, with D possibly TRBD1 on 5 matching bases. V lost 7 bases and J lost 8, with 11 bases in between. Germline CDR1 MDHEN, CDR2 SYDVKM. The CDR3 is 11 residues long. The CDR3 spells CASTERGGYTF. CDR3 coding DNA: TGTGCCAGCACCGAGAGGGGAGGCTACACCTTC.

This clonotype came up many times. The V gene is TRBV12-3 or TRBV12-4, the J gene TRBJ1-4, with TRBD1 identical over 9 bases. Trimming took 5 bases from V and 0 from J; bases not matched to a gene: 7. This CDR3 is 17 amino acids long. The CDR3, as DNA: TGTGCCAGCAGTCCTCGGACAGGGGATTCAACTAATGAAAAACTGTTTTTT. This sequence encodes CASSPRTGDSTNEKLFF.

The chain joins TRBV9 to TRBJ2-2; 14 bases agree with TRBD2. V dropped 0 bases and J dropped 3; count of bases not matched to a gene: 13. This CDR3 has 21 amino acids. Germline CDR1 is SGDLS and CDR2 is YYNGEE. CDR3 in DNA: TGTGCCAGCAGCGTAGTTCCGGGACTAGCGGGAGTGTCTGGGGACACCGGGGAGCTGTTTTTT. Translation: CASSVVPGLAGVSGDTGELFF. Filled out from reference TRBV9 and TRBJ2-2, the complete variable domain reads DSGVTQTPKHLITATGQRVTLRCSPRSGDLSVYWYQQSLDQGLQFLIQYYNGEERAKGNILERFSAQQFPDLHSELNLSSLELGDSALYFCASSVVPGLAGVSGDTGELFFGEGSRLTVL.

This clonotype occurred many times. The gene calls are TRBV20-1 and TRBJ2-1; D is undetermined. V was clipped by 2 bases and J by 7 bases, with 15 bases between them. In germline, CDR1 is DFQATT, CDR2 SNEGSKA (reference sequence). The CDR3 is made up of 14 amino acids. The CDR3 spells CSARSPPYMNEQFF. In nucleotides, the CDR3 is TGCAGTGCTAGATCCCCCCCCTATATGAATGAGCAGTTCTTC.

This clonotype was seen many times. This rearrangement joins TRBV28 to TRBJ1-2, with TRBD1 matching 11 bases. In germline, CDR1 is MDHEN, CDR2 SYDVKM. V lost 8 bases to trimming and J lost 6 bases; unmatched junction nucleotides: 2. This CDR3 is built from 12 residues. The CDR3 loop is CASEDRGHGYTF. CDR3 DNA sequence: TGTGCCAGCGAGGACAGGGGGCATGGCTACACCTTC.

Comment on this clonotype: A much bigger clone sits one base away, suggesting this may be a read error. The rearrangement links TRBV15 to TRBJ1-2; no firm D call. This CDR3 comprises 14 residues. Germline V gene lookup returns CDR1 LNHNV and CDR2 YYDKDF (reference sequence). The CDR3 spells CVTSRAGTDYGYTF. In nucleotides, the CDR3 is TGTGTCACCAGCAGAGCTGGTACCGACTATGGCTACACCTTC.

The gene calls are TRBV7-2 and TRBJ2-2; 7 nucleotides agree with TRBD1. V lost 7 bases and J lost 4; bases outside the gene matches: 9. Germline V gene sequence: CDR1 SGHTA, CDR2 FQGNSA. CDR3 size: 15 residues. The CDR3 nucleotides read TGTGCCAGCACCGTTCTAGGGGGCGGCACCGGGGAGCTGTTTTTT. It translates to CASTVLGGGTGELFF.

This clonotype was seen at least ten times. The genes are TRBV10-3 and TRBJ2-4; 15 bases line up with TRBD2. This CDR3 is 18 amino acids long. V dropped 8 bases and J dropped 1; count of bases not matched to a gene: 9. CDR1 is ENHRY and CDR2 is SYGVKD in the germline V gene. The CDR3 region is CAIAQGLAGGMAKNIQYF. The DNA of the CDR3 is TGTGCCATCGCCCAGGGACTAGCGGGAGGAATGGCCAAAAACATTCAGTACTTC.

A few counts support this clonotype. V gene TRBV20-1 combines with J gene TRBJ1-3; no firm D call. The germline V gene encodes CDR1 DFQATT and CDR2 SNEGSKA (reference sequence). Trimming removed 0 bases from V and 3 bases from J, with 12 bases in between. CDR3 size: 15 residues. CDR3 nucleotides: TGCAGTGCTAGAGATTTCGCCGGACTTGGAAACACCATATATTTT. Translated, it gives CSARDFAGLGNTIYF.

The CDR3 sequence is CASSSRGLAGVVADTQYF. CDR3 sequence (DNA): TGTGCCAGCAGTAGCCGCGGACTAGCGGGAGTAGTCGCAGATACGCAGTATTTT. The chain carries TRBV12-3 or TRBV12-4 and TRBJ2-3, with 13 bases that match TRBD2. The CDR3 extends over 18 amino acids. Unmatched junction bases numbered 12, after V lost 5 bases and J lost 4 bases.

This clonotype was seen at least ten times. The chain couples TRBV30 to TRBJ2-5, with TRBD1 matching over 7 bases. Germline V CDR1 and CDR2: GTSNPN, SVGIG (reference sequence). Trimming removed 4 bases from V and 2 bases from J; junction bases left unmatched: 7. The CDR3 length is 14 residues. CDR3: CAWILRGQQETQYF. In DNA, the CDR3 is TGTGCCTGGATCCTGAGGGGGCAACAAGAGACCCAGTACTTC.

A word on this clonotype: Being one base from a much bigger clone, this may be a read error. The rearrangement joins TRBV12-3 or TRBV12-4 to TRBJ2-3; tentative D call: TRBD2 (6 bases). The CDR3 spans 13 residues. With 8 bases removed from V and 4 bases from J, the gap between germline ends came to 13 bases. The CDR3 DNA reads TGTGCCAGCGGCTTCGGGAGAGCAGATACGCAGTATTTT. Translated: CASGFGRADTQYF.

This sequence joins TRBV19 and TRBJ1-5; a weak D match, TRBD1 (6 bases). The CDR3 consists of 16 residues. Trimming took 5 bases from V and 6 from J, leaving 20 bases between them. CDR1 is LNHDA, CDR2 SQIVND, per germline (reference sequence). The CDR3 nucleotides are TGTGCCAGTAGTCGAGGGGGGACGCCCGCCTTTCAGCCCCAGCATTTT. Amino acid sequence: CASSRGGTPAFQPQHF. The full variable domain, rest sourced from reference TRBV19 and TRBJ1-5, is DGGITQSPKYLFRKEGQNVTLSCEQNLNHDAMYWYRQDPGQGLRLIYYSQIVNDFQKGDIAEGYSVSREKKESFPLTVTSAQKNPTAFYLCASSRGGTPAFQPQHFGDGTRLSIL.

This chain joins TRBV7-3 and TRBJ1-2; a possible D gene is TRBD1 (5 bases). The CDR3 has 14 amino acids. Trimming took off 1 base at V and 2 bases at J, with 8 bases between the two ends. CDR1 is SGHTA and CDR2 is FQGTGA in the germline V gene. Here the CDR3 DNA reads TGTGCCAGCAGCTTAATTCCAGGGAACTATGGCTACACCTTC. Its protein product is CASSLIPGNYGYTF.

In its sample, this clonotype was seen many times. This rearrangement joins TRBV30 to TRBJ2-7; no definite D call. The CDR3 covers 13 residues. The V gene's germline CDR1 is GTSNPN and CDR2 SVGIG (reference sequence). The CDR3 DNA reads TGTGCGGTCCGGGTAGGCAACGGCTACGAGCAGTACTTC. This codes for CAVRVGNGYEQYF.

This clonotype was seen at least ten times. The rearrangement joins TRBV20-1 to TRBJ1-1; D is unclear. CDR1 and CDR2 (germline): DFQATT, SNEGSKA (reference sequence). This CDR3 has 13 residues. Trimming took 0 bases from V and 0 from J, leaving 5 bases between them. The CDR3 here is CSARDLMNTEAFF. In DNA, the CDR3 is TGCAGTGCTAGAGATTTAATGAACACTGAAGCTTTCTTT.

This clonotype was detected ten times or more. The V call is TRBV6-1, the J call TRBJ2-3, with a weak D call TRBD2 (5 bases). Looked up from germline, CDR1 is MNHNS and CDR2 is SASEGT. CDR3 length equals 14 residues. V was shortened by 5 bases and J by 1 base, with 10 bases between the two germline ends. The CDR3 coding sequence is TGTGCCAGCAGTCCCGGGGTCCGCACAGATACGCAGTATTTT. Its protein product is CASSPGVRTDTQYF.

This CDR3 reads CASSLITGRGANQPQHF. Written as DNA, the CDR3 is TGTGCCAGCAGTTTAATCACGGGGAGAGGGGCTAATCAGCCCCAGCATTTT. J is TRBJ1-5 and V is TRBV12-3 or TRBV12-4, with D maybe TRBD1 (5 bases). The CDR3 consists of 17 residues. The V and J ends lost 2 bases and 4 bases respectively, with 18 bases between them.

This clonotype was observed a few times. The rearrangement uses TRBV15 and TRBJ2-5; D unclear. The CDR3 totals 13 residues. The germline gives CDR1 LNHNV, CDR2 YYDKDF (reference sequence). V was clipped by 0 bases and J by 2 bases, with 4 bases between them. CDR3 sequence reads: CATSRDLQETQYF. CDR3 coding DNA: TGTGCCACCAGCAGAGACCTACAAGAGACCCAGTACTTC.

The sample holds many counts of this clonotype. The CDR3 here is CASILTGGGQPQHF. In DNA form, the CDR3 reads TGTGCCAGCATTCTGACAGGGGGCGGTCAGCCCCAGCATTTT. V is TRBV28 and J is TRBJ1-5; TRBD1 matches 10 bases. The germline gives CDR1 MDHEN, CDR2 SYDVKM. V shed 7 bases, J shed 6 bases, and the junction held 6 bases outside the gene matches. The CDR3 consists of 14 residues.

This chain connects TRBV6-2 or TRBV6-3 to TRBJ1-2; no reliable D call. CDR1 is MNHEY and CDR2 is SVGEGT in the germline V gene. Trimming left V 0 bases short and J 10 bases short, with 9 bases between. CDR3 size: 12 residues. CDR3 sequence (DNA): TGTGCCAGCAGTTACTCGAAGGCAGACTACACCTTC. Protein product: CASSYSKADYTF.